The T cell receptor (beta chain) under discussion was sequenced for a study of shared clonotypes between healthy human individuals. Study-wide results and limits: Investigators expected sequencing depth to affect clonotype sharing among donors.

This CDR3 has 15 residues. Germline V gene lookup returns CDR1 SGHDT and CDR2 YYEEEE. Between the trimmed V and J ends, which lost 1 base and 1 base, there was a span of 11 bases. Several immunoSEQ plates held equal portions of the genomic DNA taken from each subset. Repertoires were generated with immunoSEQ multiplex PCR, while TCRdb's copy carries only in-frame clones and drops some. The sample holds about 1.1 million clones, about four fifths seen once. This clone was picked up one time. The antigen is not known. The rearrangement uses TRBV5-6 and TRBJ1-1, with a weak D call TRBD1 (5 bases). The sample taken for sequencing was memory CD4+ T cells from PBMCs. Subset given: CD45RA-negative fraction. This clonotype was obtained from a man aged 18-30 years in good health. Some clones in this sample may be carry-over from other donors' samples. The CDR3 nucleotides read TGTGCCAGCAGCTTGTTGGGGCAGCGGAACACTGAAGCTTTCTTT. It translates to CASSLLGQRNTEAFF.